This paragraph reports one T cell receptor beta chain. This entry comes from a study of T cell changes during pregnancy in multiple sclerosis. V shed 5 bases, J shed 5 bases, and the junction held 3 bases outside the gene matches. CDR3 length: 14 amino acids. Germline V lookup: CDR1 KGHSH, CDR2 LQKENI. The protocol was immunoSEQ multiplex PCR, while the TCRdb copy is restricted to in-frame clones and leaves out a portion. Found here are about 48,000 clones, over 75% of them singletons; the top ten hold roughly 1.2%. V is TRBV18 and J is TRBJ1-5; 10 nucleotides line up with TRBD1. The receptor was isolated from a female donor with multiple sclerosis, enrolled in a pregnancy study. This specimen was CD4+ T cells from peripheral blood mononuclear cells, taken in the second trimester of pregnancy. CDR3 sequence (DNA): TGTGCCAGCTCAGCGGACAGGGGGTATCAGCCCCAGCATTTT. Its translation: CASSADRGYQPQHF.